This TCR beta chain was captured in a study of blood T cell repertoires in COVID-19. CDR1 is ENHRY and CDR2 is SYGVKD in the germline V gene. CDR3 size: 13 residues. V gave up 11 bases and J gave up 1 base; unmatched junction bases: 2. Sequencing was performed with immunoSEQ multiplex PCR; in TCRdb, only in-frame clones are kept and a portion is missing. The repertoire holds over 200,000 clones, with around 90% as singletons. The material sequenced was peripheral blood. This chain connects TRBV10-3 to TRBJ2-3, with 11 bases fitting TRBD1. The receptor comes from a man aged 55 to 70 who had recovered from COVID-19. The CDR3 reads CALGQGGTDTQYF. As DNA, the CDR3 is TGTGCCCTGGGACAGGGGGGCACAGATACGCAGTATTTT.